This T cell receptor (beta chain) is from a study of CD8+ T cells in alopecia areata. Alopecia areata patients had lesional scalp punch biopsies and peripheral blood taken from them. Following extraction, RNA underwent reverse transcription to cDNA, which served as the sequencing template. Assay used: immunoSEQ multiplex PCR; TCRdb lists only in-frame clones, some missing. Of tens of thousands of clones in the sample, roughly 51% were seen once. Study-wide results and caveats: Among patients, TCR sharing was less clear than in mice, a difference possibly due in part to HLA diversity in the patient population. Clonality was higher in lesional than normal scalp, especially in alopecia totalis/universalis. Scalp samples also contribute reads from the resident alphabeta T cells found in normal skin.

Concerning this clone: Its antigen is not known.

The CDR3 has 18 amino acids. CDR1 is MGHRA, CDR2 YSYEKL, per germline. Germline trimming cut 5 bases from V and 6 bases from J; bases unmatched to any gene: 19. Sequencing was carried out using NKG2D-high CD8+ T cells sorted from blood. The receptor comes from a human donor with alopecia areata. V and J are TRBV4-1 and TRBJ2-1, with 7 bases that match TRBD1. CDR3 nucleotides: TGCGCCAGCAGCGAGACAGGGTTCGGTGTGGGTTTTTTCAATGAGCAGTTCTTC. It translates to CASSETGFGVGFFNEQFF.